This TCR beta chain appears in the sequencing data of a study of long-term antiretroviral therapy in people with HIV. Study information: In the earliest collections, sampling predates the 2015 immediate-ART recommendation by about a decade. Overall study results and limits: Clones that expanded before ART (that is, prior to treatment) dominated the repertoire at all time points.

Comment on this clone: Its matching antigen is unknown.

Run at survey level, the immunoSEQ assay was version v3.0. Profiled with immunoSEQ multiplex PCR; TCRdb holds only in-frame clones, not every one. The table shows roughly 23,000 clones, with about 79% occurring only once. The germline V gene has CDR1 SNHLY and CDR2 FYNNEI. CDR3 size: 13 residues. Trimming removed 5 bases at V and 0 bases at J, with 8 bases between. The sequence derives from a man aged 18 to 30 with HIV. The sample was unsorted PBMCs, taken 0.1 years before starting antiretroviral therapy. This rearrangement joins TRBV2 to TRBJ2-7; the D is unclear. CDR3 in DNA: TGTGCCAGCAGTCCTCCGAACTCCTACGAGCAGTACTTC. It is translated as CASSPPNSYEQYF.